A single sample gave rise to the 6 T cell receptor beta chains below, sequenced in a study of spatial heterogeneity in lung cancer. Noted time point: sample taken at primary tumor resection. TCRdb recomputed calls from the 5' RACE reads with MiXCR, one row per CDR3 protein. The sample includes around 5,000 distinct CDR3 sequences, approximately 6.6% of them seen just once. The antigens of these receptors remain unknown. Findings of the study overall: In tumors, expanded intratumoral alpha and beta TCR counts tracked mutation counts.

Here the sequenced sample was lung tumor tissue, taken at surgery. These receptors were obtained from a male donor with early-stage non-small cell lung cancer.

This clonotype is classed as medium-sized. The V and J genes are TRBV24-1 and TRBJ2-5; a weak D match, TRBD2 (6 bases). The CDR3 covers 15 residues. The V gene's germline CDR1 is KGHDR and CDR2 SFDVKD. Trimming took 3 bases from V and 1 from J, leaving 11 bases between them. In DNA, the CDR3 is TGTGCCACCAGTGATACCGGGACTTTCCAAGAGACCCAGTACTTC. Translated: CATSDTGTFQETQYF.

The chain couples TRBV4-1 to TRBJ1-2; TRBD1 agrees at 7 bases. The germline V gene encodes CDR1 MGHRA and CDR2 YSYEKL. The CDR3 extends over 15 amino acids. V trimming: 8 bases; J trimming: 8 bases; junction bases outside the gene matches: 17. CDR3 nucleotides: TGCGCCAGCGGCCCACAAACAAGGACAGGCGAAGGCTACACCTTC. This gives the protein CASGPQTRTGEGYTF.

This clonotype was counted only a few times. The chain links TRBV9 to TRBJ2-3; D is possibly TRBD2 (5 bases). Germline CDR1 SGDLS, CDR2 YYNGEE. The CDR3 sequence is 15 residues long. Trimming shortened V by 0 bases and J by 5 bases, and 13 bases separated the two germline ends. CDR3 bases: TGTGCCAGCAGCGTAGATCCCCTAACTAGAGATACGCAGTATTTT. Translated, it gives CASSVDPLTRDTQYF.

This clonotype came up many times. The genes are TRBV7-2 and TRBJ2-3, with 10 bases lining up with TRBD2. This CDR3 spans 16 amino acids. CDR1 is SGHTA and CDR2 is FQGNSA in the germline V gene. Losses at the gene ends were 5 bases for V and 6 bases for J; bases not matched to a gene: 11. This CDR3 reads CASSPEASGRRDTQYF. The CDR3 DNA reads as TGTGCCAGCAGCCCGGAGGCTAGCGGGAGACGGGATACGCAGTATTTT.

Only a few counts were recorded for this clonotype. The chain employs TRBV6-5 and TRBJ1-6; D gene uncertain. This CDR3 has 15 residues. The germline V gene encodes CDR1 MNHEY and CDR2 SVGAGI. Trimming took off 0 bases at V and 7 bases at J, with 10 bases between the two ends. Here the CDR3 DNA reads TGTGCCAGCAGTTACTCGAGGGAGTTGAATTCACCCCTCCACTTT. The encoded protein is CASSYSRELNSPLHF.

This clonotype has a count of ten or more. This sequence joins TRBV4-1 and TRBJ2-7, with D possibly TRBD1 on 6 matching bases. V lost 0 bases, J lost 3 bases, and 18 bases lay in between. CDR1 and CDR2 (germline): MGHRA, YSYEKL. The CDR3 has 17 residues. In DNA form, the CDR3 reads TGCGCCAGCAGCCAAGACTCCTTTTTACAGGGCCGCTACGAGCAGTACTTC. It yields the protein CASSQDSFLQGRYEQYF.